Below are 17 T cell receptor beta chains sequenced from a single sample in a study of Ad26.COV2.S vaccination and SARS-CoV-2 variants. Described treatment: some 20 received Ad26.COV2.S at low or high dose, single or two shots; a few received placebo; per-sample allocation not given. Material that was analyzed had been drawn on day 63 after the first vaccine or placebo injection. Libraries were prepared by immunoSEQ multiplex PCR; TCRdb keeps only in-frame clonotypes and omits some of them. There are about 400,000 clones in the sample; roughly 90% occur only once, and approximately 1.9% lies in the top ten. The specimen comprised peripheral blood, sampled in a trial of Ad26.COV2.S vaccine versus placebo. The origin of the receptors is a person between 18 and 65 years old who received the Ad26.COV2.S COVID-19 vaccine or a placebo.

V usage is TRBV29-1 and J usage is TRBJ1-4, with TRBD1 matching over 11 bases. CDR1 and CDR2 (germline): SQVTM, ANQGSEA. Trimming took 7 bases from V and 10 from J; bases not matched to a gene: 8. The CDR3 is made up of 13 amino acids. This CDR3 reads CSATGQGARKLFF. The CDR3 DNA reads as TGCAGCGCCACAGGACAGGGGGCCCGAAAACTGTTTTTT.

The chain recombines TRBV30 with TRBJ1-1, with TRBD1 as a possible D gene (6 bases). This CDR3 is 14 amino acids long. V was trimmed by 3 bases and J by 6 bases, leaving 17 bases between them. CDR1 is GTSNPN, CDR2 SVGIG, per germline (reference sequence). The CDR3 coding sequence is TGTGCCTGGAGGGCTACCTCGGGGGGCCCTGAAGCTTTCTTT. Translation: CAWRATSGGPEAFF.

The genes are TRBV6-6 and TRBJ2-7, with 11 bases fitting TRBD2. The CDR3 has 15 amino acids. The ends lost 4 bases at V and 0 bases at J; junction bases unmatched: 2. Per the germline V gene, CDR1 is MNHNY and CDR2 is SVGAGI (reference sequence). The CDR3 coding sequence is TGTGCCAGCAGTTCGGGACTAGCGGTCTCCTACGAGCAGTACTTC. Translated: CASSSGLAVSYEQYF.

J is TRBJ2-7 and V is TRBV11-1; D may be TRBD2 (6 bases). The germline V gene encodes CDR1 SGHAT and CDR2 FQDESV (reference sequence). There are 17 residues in the CDR3. Between the trimmed V and J ends, which lost 0 bases and 3 bases, there was a span of 18 bases. CDR3 DNA: TGTGCCAGCAGCTTAGCTTATTCGGGACTCAGAATCTACGAGCAGTACTTC. Translating gives CASSLAYSGLRIYEQYF.

This chain links TRBV10-3 with TRBJ2-1; the D is unclear. This CDR3 contains 12 residues. Germline V gene data show CDR1 as ENHRY and CDR2 as SYGVKD. The V gene lost 3 bases and the J gene lost 9 bases, with 9 bases spanning the gap. The CDR3 DNA is TGTGCCATCAGTGAAAGGCGAAGTGAGCAGTTCTTC. This gives the protein CAISERRSEQFF.

There are a few counts of this clone. The V and J genes are TRBV5-4 and TRBJ2-3; TRBD1 or TRBD2 may be the D gene (5 bases each). V was cut by 0 bases and J by 8 bases, with 19 bases left in between. The CDR3 runs 16 residues. The germline V gene has CDR1 SGHNT and CDR2 YYREEE (reference sequence). The CDR3 region is CASSLGLSRDLGTQYF. The CDR3, as DNA: TGTGCCAGCAGCTTGGGTCTTAGTAGGGACCTCGGTACGCAGTATTTT.

The chain joins TRBV6-5 to TRBJ1-1; 8 bases agree with TRBD1. Trimming at V came to 2 bases and at J to 8 bases, leaving 4 bases not matched to a gene. CDR3 length: 13 residues. Germline CDR1 and CDR2: MNHEY and SVGAGI. CDR3 DNA: TGTGCCAGCAGTTACGTTAACAGGGGGGAAGCTTTCTTT. It translates to CASSYVNRGEAFF.

CDR3 in DNA: TGTGCCAGCAGCTTAACCAGCGGGAGTGTAAATGAGCAGTTCTTC. This encodes CASSLTSGSVNEQFF. V is TRBV7-3 and J is TRBJ2-1, with 8 bases identical to TRBD2. Germline loops: CDR1 SGHTA, CDR2 FQGTGA. This CDR3 spans 15 amino acids. The V segment lost 0 bases and the J segment 7 bases; nucleotides outside the gene matches: 5.

A note on this clone: Sequence at one end of the junction differs from germline and may be a read error. The CDR3 nucleotides are TGTGCCGGGAGTCCTTCTAGGTACAATGAGCAGTTCTTC. Protein: CAGSPSRYNEQFF. The chain is built from TRBV30 and TRBJ2-1, with TRBD2 as a possible D gene (5 bases). The CDR3 is 13 residues long. Germline V gene lookup returns CDR1 GTSNPN and CDR2 SVGIG (reference sequence).

This clone was observed a few times. The genes are TRBV6-5 and TRBJ2-1; 7 positions match TRBD2. After removal of 6 bases from V and 0 bases from J, the junction contained 2 bases not matched to a gene. Germline V lookup: CDR1 MNHEY, CDR2 SVGAGI. The CDR3 runs 14 residues. CDR3: CASSVAGSYNEQFF. The CDR3 coding sequence is TGTGCCAGCAGCGTAGCGGGCTCCTACAATGAGCAGTTCTTC.

The chain combines TRBV6-5 with TRBJ2-1; D is possibly TRBD2 (6 bases). Germline V CDR1 and CDR2: MNHEY, SVGAGI. This CDR3 contains 12 residues. V was cut by 6 bases and J by 6 bases, with 9 bases left in between. The CDR3 region is CASSEGGNEQFF. CDR3 coding DNA: TGTGCCAGCAGCGAGGGAGGCAATGAGCAGTTCTTC.

The chain carries TRBV6-2 or TRBV6-3 and TRBJ2-3; 9 bases align to TRBD2. Germline V gene data show CDR1 as MNHEY and CDR2 as SVGEGT. This CDR3 contains 14 residues. With 5 bases clipped from V and 4 bases from J, the junction kept 4 bases outside the gene matches. The CDR3, as DNA: TGTGCCAGCAGTCCGGGACTAGCCTCAGATACGCAGTATTTT. Amino acid sequence: CASSPGLASDTQYF.

Comments on this clone: The same CDR3 is also encoded by other DNA sequences in this sample. J is TRBJ2-7 and V is TRBV28, with 8 bases matching TRBD2. Trimming removed 5 bases from V and 1 base from J; junction bases left unmatched: 1. This CDR3 comprises 13 residues. Germline loops: CDR1 MDHEN, CDR2 SYDVKM. CDR3 region: CASSPSGSYEQYF. The DNA of the CDR3 is TGTGCCAGCAGTCCTAGCGGGTCCTACGAGCAGTACTTC.

V usage is TRBV6-6 and J usage is TRBJ1-2, with D tentatively TRBD1 (5 bases). The CDR3 has 15 residues. V lost 0 bases and J lost 4, with 12 bases in between. In germline, CDR1 is MNHNY, CDR2 SVGAGI (reference sequence). The CDR3 spells CASSYSGTVGYGYTF. The CDR3 DNA reads as TGTGCCAGCAGTTACTCCGGGACGGTAGGCTATGGCTACACCTTC.

This chain links TRBV30 with TRBJ2-1; 10 positions agree with TRBD2. CDR1 is GTSNPN and CDR2 is SVGIG in the germline V gene (reference sequence). Trimming cost V 1 base and J 6 bases; bases outside gene matches: 6. This CDR3 comprises 15 residues. Written as DNA, the CDR3 is TGTGCCTGGAGTGACCCGCTAGCGGGGGCCAATGAGCAGTTCTTC. The encoded protein is CAWSDPLAGANEQFF.

The chain uses TRBV7-2 and TRBJ1-1; the D is unclear. The germline V gene encodes CDR1 SGHTA and CDR2 FQGNSA. The V end lost 1 base, the J end lost 8 bases, and 8 bases lay between the germline ends. This CDR3 is 12 amino acids long. The CDR3 DNA is TGTGCCAGCAGCTTAGACATCGCGGAAGCTTTCTTT. Its translation is CASSLDIAEAFF.

This rearrangement joins TRBV7-2 to TRBJ1-2; no clear D. The CDR3 length is 13 residues. V dropped 2 bases and J dropped 6 bases, with 10 bases sitting between them. Germline-derived CDR1 and CDR2 are SGHTA and FQGNSA. As DNA, the CDR3 is TGTGCCAGCAGCTTATCATTAGACCATGGCTACACCTTC. This codes for CASSLSLDHGYTF.